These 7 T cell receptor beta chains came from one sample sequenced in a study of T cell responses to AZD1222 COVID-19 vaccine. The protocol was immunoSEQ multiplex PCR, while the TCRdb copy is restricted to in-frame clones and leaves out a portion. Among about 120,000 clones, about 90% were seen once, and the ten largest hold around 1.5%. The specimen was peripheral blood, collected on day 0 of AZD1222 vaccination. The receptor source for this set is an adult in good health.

In DNA form, the CDR3 reads TGTGCCAGTAGTATCCAGGTCGAAGGAGAAAAACTGTTTTTT. It is translated as CASSIQVEGEKLFF. The rearrangement joins TRBV19 to TRBJ1-4; the D is unclear. The CDR3 sequence is 14 residues long. The V end was cut by 3 bases, the J end by 8 bases, with 13 bases between. Germline values: CDR1 LNHDA, CDR2 SQIVND (reference sequence).

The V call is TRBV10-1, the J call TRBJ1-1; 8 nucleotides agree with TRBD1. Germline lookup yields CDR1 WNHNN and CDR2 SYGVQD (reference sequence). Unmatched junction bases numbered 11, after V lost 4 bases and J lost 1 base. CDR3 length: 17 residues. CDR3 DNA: TGCGCCAGCAGTGGAACCTACGGACAGGGAAGGAACACTGAAGCTTTCTTT. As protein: CASSGTYGQGRNTEAFF.

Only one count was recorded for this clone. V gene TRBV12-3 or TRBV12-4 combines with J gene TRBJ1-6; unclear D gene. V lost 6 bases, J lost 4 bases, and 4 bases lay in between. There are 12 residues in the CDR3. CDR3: CASRQYNSPLHF. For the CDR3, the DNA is TGTGCCAGCAGGCAGTATAATTCACCCCTCCACTTT.

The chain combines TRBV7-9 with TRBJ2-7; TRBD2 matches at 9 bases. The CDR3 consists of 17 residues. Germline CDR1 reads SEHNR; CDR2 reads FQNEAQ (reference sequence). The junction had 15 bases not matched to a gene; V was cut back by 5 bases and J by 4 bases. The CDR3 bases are TGTGCCAGCAGCCGGCTCAGGTCGGGACTAGCCACGTACGAGCAGTACTTC. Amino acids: CASSRLRSGLATYEQYF.

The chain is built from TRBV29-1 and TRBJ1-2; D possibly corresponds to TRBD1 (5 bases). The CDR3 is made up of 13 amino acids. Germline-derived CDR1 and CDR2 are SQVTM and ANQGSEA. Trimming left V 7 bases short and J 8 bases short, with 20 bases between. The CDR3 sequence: CSAGERREGGYTF. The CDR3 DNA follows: TGCAGCGCCGGGGAACGGCGTGAGGGGGGCTACACCTTC.

In DNA, the CDR3 is TGTGCCAGCGGCAGGGGACAGGGTACCTACGAGCAGTACTTC. Amino acids: CASGRGQGTYEQYF. V gene TRBV11-3 combines with J gene TRBJ2-7, with TRBD1 identical over 9 bases. The V segment lost 8 bases and the J segment 2 bases; nucleotides outside the gene matches: 7. Per germline, CDR1 SGHNT and CDR2 YENEEA. There are 14 residues in the CDR3. The full variable domain, completed using reference TRBV11-3 and TRBJ2-7, is EAGVVQSPRYKIIEKKQPVAFWCNPISGHNTLYWYLQNLGQGPELLIRYENEEAVDDSQLPKDRFSAERLKGVDSTLKIQPAELGDSAVYLCASGRGQGTYEQYFGPGTRLTVT.

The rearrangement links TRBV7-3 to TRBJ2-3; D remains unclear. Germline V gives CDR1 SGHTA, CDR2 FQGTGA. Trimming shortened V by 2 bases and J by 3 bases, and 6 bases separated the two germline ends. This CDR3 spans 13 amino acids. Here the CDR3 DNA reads TGTGCCAGCAGCTTATCCGGGACAGATACGCAGTATTTT. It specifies CASSLSGTDTQYF.